What follows are 7 T cell receptor beta chains derived from one specimen sequenced in a study of blood T cell repertoires in COVID-19. Assay used: immunoSEQ multiplex PCR; TCRdb lists only in-frame clones, some missing. The sample includes roughly 200,000 clones, 80% to 90% seen only once; the top ten take around 9.9%. Input material: peripheral blood. The source is a human donor with active or convalescent COVID-19. The donor label of this sample is uncertain.

This chain links TRBV7-2 with TRBJ2-3; 7 positions agree with TRBD1. The CDR3 runs to 15 residues. Trimming removed 2 bases from V and 0 bases from J; junction bases left unmatched: 2. Germline CDR1 and CDR2: SGHTA and FQGNSA. The DNA of the CDR3 is TGTGCCAGCAGCTTAACAGGGGCTAGCACAGATACGCAGTATTTT. This gives the protein CASSLTGASTDTQYF. Full variable domain (rest looked up from reference TRBV7-2 and TRBJ2-3): GAGVSQSPSNKVTEKGKDVELRCDPISGHTALYWYRQSLGQGLEFLIYFQGNSAPDKSGLPSDRFSAERTGGSVSTLTIQRTQQEDSAVYLCASSLTGASTDTQYFGPGTRLTVL.

This clone has only a few counts. The chain joins TRBV29-1 to TRBJ2-1; TRBD2 agrees at 13 bases. The V gene's germline CDR1 is SQVTM and CDR2 ANQGSEA. The CDR3 has 13 amino acids. V lost 3 bases to trimming and J lost 15 bases; unmatched junction nucleotides: 8. CDR3 sequence: CSVEGLAGSNLFF. The DNA for the CDR3 is TGCAGCGTTGAGGGACTAGCGGGGAGTAATTTGTTCTTC.

The chain combines TRBV19 with TRBJ1-5; D ambiguous. This CDR3 has 16 amino acids. The germline V and J ends were trimmed by 4 bases and 3 bases, with 16 bases remaining between them. Germline V gene lookup returns CDR1 LNHDA and CDR2 SQIVND (reference sequence). The CDR3 DNA is TGTGCCAGTAGTAAATTCCCTTTGGGCCTCAATCAGCCCCAGCATTTT. Protein sequence: CASSKFPLGLNQPQHF.

The CDR3 DNA sequence: TGTGCCACCCGGGGAGTGACCGGGGAGCTGTTTTTT. Protein product: CATRGVTGELFF. This chain uses TRBV6-5 with TRBJ2-2, with a tentative D call TRBD2 (5 bases). Germline CDR1 is MNHEY and CDR2 is SVGAGI. V lost 10 bases and J lost 5, with 11 bases in between. The CDR3 is 12 amino acids.

The chain uses TRBV7-2 and TRBJ2-1, with TRBD2 identical over 8 bases. This CDR3 has 14 residues. Germline V lookup: CDR1 SGHTA, CDR2 FQGNSA. V was clipped by 2 bases and J by 6 bases; unmatched bases: 3. This CDR3 reads CASSLWAGGNEQFF. CDR3 coding DNA: TGTGCCAGCAGCTTATGGGCGGGGGGCAATGAGCAGTTCTTC.

J is TRBJ2-5 and V is TRBV20-1; 9 bases agree with TRBD2. The ends lost 3 bases at V and 5 bases at J; junction bases unmatched: 7. The germline gives CDR1 DFQATT, CDR2 SNEGSKA (reference sequence). This CDR3 has 14 residues. CDR3 nucleotide sequence: TGCAGTGCTAGTACTAGCGGGCCTGACGAGACCCAGTACTTC. This sequence encodes CSASTSGPDETQYF.

Comment on this clone: This sample also contains other DNA sequences that code for the same CDR3. The rearrangement uses TRBV9 and TRBJ2-5; D not resolved. CDR1 and CDR2 (germline): SGDLS, YYNGEE. The V end lost 0 bases, the J end lost 2 bases, and 5 bases lay between the germline ends. CDR3 length equals 13 residues. CDR3 nucleotides: TGTGCCAGCAGCGTAGGACAACAAGAGACCCAGTACTTC. Residues: CASSVGQQETQYF.